The T cell receptor (beta chain) under discussion was sequenced for a study of T cell responses to AZD1222 COVID-19 vaccine. Study findings and constraints: Only 5 or 6 AZD1222 recipients were seropositive at baseline.

TCRdb's table, derived via immunoSEQ multiplex PCR, lists solely in-frame clones and lacks some. The sample lists around 140,000 clones; more than 80% were seen once. As for this clone: Its antigen is unidentified.

Germline CDR1 is KGHSH and CDR2 is LQKENI. V lost 3 bases to trimming and J lost 5 bases; unmatched junction nucleotides: 8. The CDR3 is 15 amino acids. Sequencing was performed on peripheral blood, taken 28 days after the second dose of the MenACWY control vaccine. This sequence was found in an adult who received the MenACWY meningococcal vaccine as a control. This sequence joins TRBV18 and TRBJ2-7; TRBD1 matches at 9 bases. The CDR3 spells CASSPRDRVLDEQYF. The CDR3 region has the DNA TGTGCCAGCTCACCCCGGGACAGGGTTCTCGACGAGCAGTACTTC.